This entry lists 27 T cell receptor beta chains sequenced from one sample in a study of graft-versus-host responses after intestinal transplantation. These receptors lack a known antigen. Produced via immunoSEQ multiplex PCR; TCRdb's table is partial and in-frame only. The sample records around 120,000 clones, 80% to 95% being singletons. The specimen comprised unstimulated CD4+ T cells sorted from spleen or lymph node cells, sampled before intestinal transplant. These receptors were obtained from a human donor who received an intestinal transplant.

In nucleotides, the CDR3 is TGTGCCAGCAGCAGACTAGCGGGACCAGATACGCAGTATTTT. Its translation: CASSRLAGPDTQYF. The J gene is TRBJ2-3, the V gene TRBV6-5; 11 nucleotides line up with TRBD2. The germline V gene encodes CDR1 MNHEY and CDR2 SVGAGI. This CDR3 is 14 amino acids long. The trim removed 6 bases at V and 4 bases at J, leaving 3 bases unmatched.

The V and J genes are TRBV30 and TRBJ2-2; D assignment may be TRBD1 or TRBD2 (5 bases each). The germline V and J ends were trimmed by 3 bases and 8 bases, with 10 bases remaining between them. The V gene's germline CDR1 is GTSNPN and CDR2 SVGIG (reference sequence). This CDR3 has 12 residues. CDR3 residues: CAWRGTPGELFF. DNA for the CDR3: TGTGCCTGGAGGGGGACCCCTGGGGAGCTGTTTTTT.

The genes are TRBV5-1 and TRBJ1-1, with TRBD1 as a possible D gene (5 bases). The CDR3 extends over 14 amino acids. V lost 3 bases to trimming and J lost 3 bases, with 12 bases between them. Germline V gene lookup returns CDR1 SGHRS and CDR2 YFSETQ. For the CDR3, the DNA is TGCGCCAGCAGCTCCTATCCAGGGTACACTGAAGCTTTCTTT. It is translated as CASSSYPGYTEAFF.

The gene calls are TRBV9 and TRBJ2-3; TRBD2 aligns across 8 bases. The CDR3 runs to 15 residues. V lost 6 bases, J lost 0 bases, and 6 bases stayed unmatched. CDR1 is SGDLS and CDR2 is YYNGEE in the germline V gene. The CDR3 DNA is TGTGCCAGCACTCGACTAGCGTCTAGCACAGATACGCAGTATTTT. Its translation is CASTRLASSTDTQYF. Full variable domain (rest looked up from reference TRBV9 and TRBJ2-3): DSGVTQTPKHLITATGQRVTLRCSPRSGDLSVYWYQQSLDQGLQFLIQYYNGEERAKGNILERFSAQQFPDLHSELNLSSLELGDSALYFCASTRLASSTDTQYFGPGTRLTVL.

This sequence joins TRBV5-4 and TRBJ2-7, with TRBD1 matching over 7 bases. The junction had 5 bases not matched to a gene; V was cut back by 3 bases and J by 5 bases. Germline loops: CDR1 SGHNT, CDR2 YYREEE (reference sequence). The CDR3 runs to 13 residues. The CDR3: CASSSTGVDEQYF. The CDR3 nucleotides are TGTGCCAGCAGCTCAACAGGGGTGGACGAGCAGTACTTC. Full variable domain (outside the CDR3, taken from reference TRBV5-4 and TRBJ2-7): ETGVTQSPTHLIKTRGQQVTLRCSSQSGHNTVSWYQQALGQGPQFIFQYYREEENGRGNFPPRFSGLQFPNYSSELNVNALELDDSALYLCASSSTGVDEQYFGPGTRLTVT.

This clone came up once. The chain recombines TRBV7-2 with TRBJ2-7; tentative D call: TRBD1 (6 bases). V lost 8 bases and J 2 bases, leaving 13 bases between the germline ends. The CDR3 loop spans 13 amino acids. CDR1 and CDR2 from the germline V gene are SGHTA and FQGNSA. The CDR3 DNA reads TGTGCCAGCGGCGGCAGGGGAACCTACGAGCAGTACTTC. As protein: CASGGRGTYEQYF. Together with reference TRBV7-2 and TRBJ2-7, the CDR3 gives the full variable domain: GAGVSQSPSNKVTEKGKDVELRCDPISGHTALYWYRQSLGQGLEFLIYFQGNSAPDKSGLPSDRFSAERTGGSVSTLTIQRTQQEDSAVYLCASGGRGTYEQYFGPGTRLTVT.

The rearrangement joins TRBV5-6 to TRBJ2-7; no firm D call. This CDR3 comprises 14 residues. V was pared by 4 bases and J by 2 bases, with 13 bases between. The V gene's germline CDR1 is SGHDT and CDR2 YYEEEE. The CDR3 protein is CASSPYPNTYEQYF. The CDR3 DNA sequence: TGTGCCAGCAGCCCCTACCCGAATACCTACGAGCAGTACTTC.

This clone was seen a single time. The chain combines TRBV5-4 with TRBJ2-5; 8 bases match TRBD2. With V trimmed by 3 bases and J by 5 bases, 12 bases remained unmatched. The CDR3 is 16 amino acids. In germline, CDR1 is SGHNT, CDR2 YYREEE (reference sequence). The CDR3 here is CASSWGPGLVYETQYF. CDR3 sequence (DNA): TGTGCCAGCAGCTGGGGCCCGGGACTAGTATATGAGACCCAGTACTTC.

This chain joins TRBV5-5 and TRBJ2-7; D ambiguous. Trimming shortened V by 6 bases and J by 9 bases, and 4 bases separated the two germline ends. CDR3 length: 8 residues. Germline V gene lookup returns CDR1 SGHKS and CDR2 YYEKEE (reference sequence). CDR3 sequence (DNA): TGTGCCAGCAATGGGCAGTACTTC. Translation: CASNGQYF.

The V call is TRBV6-1, the J call TRBJ2-1, with 12 bases lining up with TRBD1. Germline V gives CDR1 MNHNS, CDR2 SASEGT. The CDR3 is 17 residues long. The V and J ends lost 0 bases and 10 bases, in that order; junction bases with no gene match: 10. CDR3 sequence (DNA): TGTGCCAGCAGTGAAGCTTGGGTGGGACAGGGGGCGCGGGAGCAGTTCTTC. It codes for CASSEAWVGQGAREQFF.

Here the CDR3 DNA reads TGTGCCAGCCGAATTGGACAGGGCTATGGCTACACCTTC. Translated, it gives CASRIGQGYGYTF. This rearrangement joins TRBV28 to TRBJ1-2; TRBD1 matches 8 bases. The CDR3 sequence is 13 residues long. Per germline, CDR1 MDHEN and CDR2 SYDVKM. The V gene end was trimmed by 8 bases and the J gene end by 4 bases; junction bases not matched to a gene: 6.

This clone has a handful of counts. This rearrangement joins TRBV18 to TRBJ1-2; 7 bases agree with TRBD1. Germline V gene sequence: CDR1 KGHSH, CDR2 LQKENI. CDR3 length: 13 residues. The junction had 0 bases not matched to a gene; V was cut back by 1 base and J by 4 bases. The CDR3, as DNA: TGTGCCAGCTCACCACGACAGGGCTATGGCTACACCTTC. It translates to CASSPRQGYGYTF.

The chain employs TRBV12-5 and TRBJ1-3; D unresolved. CDR3 length: 14 amino acids. The germline V gene encodes CDR1 LGHNT and CDR2 FRNRAP. V lost 0 bases to trimming and J lost 3 bases, with 6 bases between them. This CDR3 is CASGLVRVGNTIYF. The CDR3 DNA reads as TGTGCTAGTGGTTTGGTTAGGGTTGGAAACACCATATATTTT. The variable domain in full, with the rest retrieved from reference TRBV12-5 and TRBJ1-3, is DARVTQTPRHKVTEMGQEVTMRCQPILGHNTVFWYRQTMMQGLELLAYFRNRAPLDDSGMPKDRFSAEMPDATLATLKIQPSEPRDSAVYFCASGLVRVGNTIYFGEGSWLTVV.

This sequence joins TRBV7-9 and TRBJ1-2, with TRBD1 matching over 9 bases. V dropped 5 bases and J dropped 7; count of bases not matched to a gene: 5. Germline-derived CDR1 and CDR2 are SEHNR and FQNEAQ (reference sequence). CDR3 length equals 13 residues. For the CDR3, the DNA is TGTGCCAGCAGCCGGGACAGGGCGGTTGGCTACACCTTC. The encoded protein is CASSRDRAVGYTF.

The J gene is TRBJ2-3, the V gene TRBV6-6, with a possible D match to TRBD2 (7 bases). Germline values: CDR1 MNHNY, CDR2 SVGAGI (reference sequence). CDR3 length equals 15 residues. Trimming removed 4 bases from V and 4 bases from J, with 15 bases in between. The CDR3 DNA follows: TGTGCCAGCAGTTCCTCGCGGGGGCCTCCAGATACGCAGTATTTT. This gives the protein CASSSSRGPPDTQYF.

The chain has TRBV13 and TRBJ2-7, with 11 bases identical to TRBD1. The CDR3 extends over 15 amino acids. Germline lookup yields CDR1 PRHDT and CDR2 FYEKMQ (reference sequence). After removal of 4 bases from V and 4 bases from J, the junction contained 6 bases not matched to a gene. CDR3 in amino acids: CASSSRDRGGYEQYF. The CDR3 DNA sequence: TGTGCCAGCAGCTCCAGGGACAGGGGGGGGTACGAGCAGTACTTC.

The genes are TRBV28 and TRBJ2-7; unclear D gene. The CDR3 length is 16 residues. V shed 3 bases and J shed 4 bases, with 19 bases lying between them. Germline V gene lookup returns CDR1 MDHEN and CDR2 SYDVKM. CDR3 DNA: TGTGCCAGCAGTTTCCCTCCGACACCGAGTCGTTACGAGCAGTACTTC. Amino acid sequence: CASSFPPTPSRYEQYF.

The V gene is TRBV6-5, the J gene TRBJ1-5; D is undetermined. Trimming left V 6 bases short and J 2 bases short, with 8 bases between. The CDR3 extends over 13 amino acids. Germline CDR1 reads MNHEY; CDR2 reads SVGAGI. CDR3 DNA sequence: TGTGCCAGCAGCCTCCAGGGCAATCAGCCCCAGCATTTT. It specifies CASSLQGNQPQHF.

CDR3 sequence: CASSVEVRTGPSNYGYTF. The CDR3 bases are TGTGCCAGCAGCGTAGAAGTTAGAACAGGACCATCTAACTATGGCTACACCTTC. The chain uses TRBV9 and TRBJ1-2; TRBD1 is a possible D gene (5 bases). V was shortened by 0 bases and J by 0 bases, with 18 bases between the two germline ends. CDR1 is SGDLS, CDR2 YYNGEE, per germline. This CDR3 contains 18 residues.

This sequence joins TRBV14 and TRBJ2-2, with D perhaps matching TRBD2 (6 bases). The CDR3 contains 16 residues. Trimming pared 1 base from V and 2 bases from J, leaving 11 bases between. Germline V gives CDR1 SGHDN, CDR2 FVKESK. Here the CDR3 reads CASSQGGNINTGELFF. CDR3 in DNA: TGTGCCAGCAGCCAAGGCGGGAACATCAACACCGGGGAGCTGTTTTTT.

This chain joins TRBV5-1 and TRBJ2-2; a weak D match, TRBD2 (6 bases). The CDR3 runs to 13 residues. Germline V gene lookup returns CDR1 SGHRS and CDR2 YFSETQ. Trimming removed 5 bases at V and 3 bases at J, with 8 bases between. CDR3 in amino acids: CASREGDTGELFF. DNA of the CDR3: TGCGCCAGCAGGGAGGGTGACACCGGGGAGCTGTTTTTT. The variable domain in full, completed from reference TRBV5-1 and TRBJ2-2, reads KAGVTQTPRYLIKTRGQQVTLSCSPISGHRSVSWYQQTPGQGLQFLFEYFSETQRNKGNFPGRFSGRQFSNSRSEMNVSTLELGDSALYLCASREGDTGELFFGEGSRLTVL.

The rearrangement joins TRBV5-1 to TRBJ2-5; D remains unclear. Germline CDR1 and CDR2: SGHRS and YFSETQ. The CDR3 is 11 residues long. The V gene lost 6 bases and the J gene lost 5 bases, with 8 bases spanning the gap. The CDR3 loop is CASTRDETQYF. CDR3 nucleotide sequence: TGCGCCAGCACAAGAGACGAGACCCAGTACTTC.

The rearrangement links TRBV5-1 to TRBJ2-1, with a tentative D call TRBD2 (6 bases). The V and J ends lost 8 bases and 6 bases respectively, with 24 bases between them. The CDR3 is made up of 16 amino acids. In germline, CDR1 is SGHRS, CDR2 YFSETQ. For the CDR3, the DNA is TGCGCCAGGGCCCTACCGGGACTCCGCGGTACCAATGAGCAGTTCTTC. Residues: CARALPGLRGTNEQFF. The whole variable domain, remainder taken from reference TRBV5-1 and TRBJ2-1, is KAGVTQTPRYLIKTRGQQVTLSCSPISGHRSVSWYQQTPGQGLQFLFEYFSETQRNKGNFPGRFSGRQFSNSRSEMNVSTLELGDSALYLCARALPGLRGTNEQFFGPGTRLTVL.

The chain couples TRBV9 to TRBJ2-1, with 7 bases aligning to TRBD2. The CDR3 covers 14 residues. The germline V gene has CDR1 SGDLS and CDR2 YYNGEE. After removal of 0 bases from V and 7 bases from J, the junction contained 4 bases not matched to a gene. The CDR3 region is CASSVGGLPNEQFF. CDR3 DNA sequence: TGTGCCAGCAGCGTAGGGGGACTACCAAATGAGCAGTTCTTC.

This chain links TRBV2 with TRBJ1-1; D may be TRBD1 (6 bases). The V end was cut by 6 bases, the J end by 6 bases, with 20 bases between. Germline CDR1 is SNHLY and CDR2 is FYNNEI. The CDR3 spans 15 residues. DNA for the CDR3: TGTGCCAGCAGCCCCCACCAGTCAGGGGACGCTGAAGCTTTCTTT. It codes for CASSPHQSGDAEAFF.

This chain joins TRBV19 and TRBJ1-4; possible D gene TRBD1, 6 bases. The germline V gene has CDR1 LNHDA and CDR2 SQIVND (reference sequence). Trimming took off 4 bases at V and 4 bases at J, with 13 bases between the two ends. CDR3 size: 15 residues. The CDR3 DNA reads as TGTGCCAGTAGTACGGTCCAGGGGAGTAATGAAAAACTGTTTTTT. Protein: CASSTVQGSNEKLFF. Full variable domain (remainder filled in from reference TRBV19 and TRBJ1-4): DGGITQSPKYLFRKEGQNVTLSCEQNLNHDAMYWYRQDPGQGLRLIYYSQIVNDFQKGDIAEGYSVSREKKESFPLTVTSAQKNPTAFYLCASSTVQGSNEKLFFGSGTQLSVL.

The J gene is TRBJ2-7, the V gene TRBV7-9; no clear D gene. The CDR3 covers 14 residues. V dropped 2 bases and J dropped 7 bases, with 15 bases sitting between them. Per the germline V gene, CDR1 is SEHNR and CDR2 is FQNEAQ (reference sequence). The CDR3 protein is CASSLRETAGEQYF. CDR3 coding DNA: TGTGCCAGCAGCTTAAGGGAAACGGCTGGTGAGCAGTACTTC. Using reference TRBV7-9 and TRBJ2-7 for the parts outside the CDR3, the full variable domain is DTGVSQNPRHKITKRGQNVTFRCDPISEHNRLYWYRQTLGQGPEFLTYFQNEAQLEKSRLLSDRFSAERPKGSFSTLEIQRTEQGDSAMYLCASSLRETAGEQYFGPGTRLTVT.